Listed here are 3 T cell receptor beta chains from one sample, sequenced in a study of blood T cell repertoires in COVID-19. TCRdb keeps only in-frame clones here, not all; method: immunoSEQ multiplex PCR. The table has some 130,000 clones, under 95% seen once; the top ten hold roughly 3.7%. Sequenced: peripheral blood. These receptors were collected from a man between 45 and 60 years old with active COVID-19.

V is TRBV19 and J is TRBJ2-3; 8 nucleotides match TRBD1. The CDR3 contains 14 residues. Germline CDR1 is LNHDA and CDR2 is SQIVND (reference sequence). With V trimmed by 8 bases and J by 5 bases, 9 bases remained unmatched. CDR3 nucleotides: TGTGCCAGTTCTGACAGGGGTGGCGGAGATACGCAGTATTTT. This gives the protein CASSDRGGGDTQYF.

J is TRBJ2-7 and V is TRBV15; D is perhaps TRBD2 (5 bases). The CDR3 loop spans 13 amino acids. Germline V gene lookup returns CDR1 LNHNV and CDR2 YYDKDF (reference sequence). V was shortened by 0 bases and J by 2 bases, with 5 bases between the two germline ends. The chain's CDR3 is CATSRERAYEQYF. CDR3 in DNA: TGTGCCACCAGCAGAGAGAGGGCCTACGAGCAGTACTTC.

With regard to this clone: Other DNA sequences from this sample encode an identical CDR3 as well. This chain connects TRBV20-1 to TRBJ1-2; possible D gene TRBD1, 5 bases. The length of the CDR3 is 11 residues. V lost 6 bases and J lost 8, with 13 bases in between. Germline V gene lookup returns CDR1 DFQATT and CDR2 SNEGSKA (reference sequence). CDR3 bases: TGCAGTGCCAGGGTCCCTCGGGGCTACACCTTC. This gives the protein CSARVPRGYTF.